Below, 2 T cell receptor beta chains from the same sample are listed, as sequenced in a study of regulatory T cells in long-lasting Graves disease. As to time point: persistent/refractory GD, antithyroid drugs over 5 years with positive TRAb. Isolated PBMC RNA provided the starting material for the TCR library. CDR3 regions were amplified by Arm-PCR using iRepertoire HTBI primers to build TCR beta libraries. In TCRdb, the multiplex PCR reads were re-called with MiXCR into one record per CDR3 protein. Found here are under 350,000 distinct CDR3 sequences, 20% to 25% of them singletons; the top ten hold roughly 56%. The source material was peripheral blood mononuclear cells (PBMCs), sampled when the disease was refractory, from a patient treated with antithyroid drugs. Receptor source: a female donor with Graves disease.

As for this clonotype: This may arise from a read error, as a much more abundant clone is one base away. The chain has TRBV28 and TRBJ1-6, with D maybe TRBD1 (6 bases). The CDR3 extends over 16 amino acids. Germline-derived CDR1 and CDR2 are MDHEN and SYDVKM. V shed 5 bases and J shed 4 bases, with 15 bases lying between them. The CDR3 is CASSAPGTPYNSPLHF. CDR3 in DNA: TGTGCCAGCAGTGCCCCCGGGACACCTTATAATTCACCCCTCCACTTT.

This clonotype was seen repeatedly, ten times or more. A read error may produce the germline difference seen at one junction end. Written as DNA, the CDR3 is TGTGCCAGCAGATTAGAAGGGCCGGGCTACGAGCAGTACTTC. Its translation is CASRLEGPGYEQYF. The rearrangement joins TRBV7-8 to TRBJ2-7; D call uncertain. Germline CDR1 reads SGHVS; CDR2 reads FQNEAQ. The CDR3 contains 14 residues.